What follows are 28 T cell receptor beta chains derived from one specimen sequenced in a study of CD8 T cell repertoires and HIV-1 epitope variants. No antigen is known for these receptors. This table comes from immunoSEQ multiplex PCR, and its TCRdb copy is limited to in-frame clones, with some not included. The sample shows some 5,600 clones, less than 70% of them seen only once. Sequences were obtained from cultured CD8+ T cells derived from PBMCs. The receptor set was obtained from a male donor with HIV.

The genes are TRBV7-9 and TRBJ2-3; a weak D match, TRBD1 (7 bases). Germline CDR1 reads SEHNR; CDR2 reads FQNEAQ (reference sequence). The V end was cut by 4 bases, the J end by 6 bases, with 14 bases between. The CDR3 loop spans 14 amino acids. CDR3 DNA: TGTGCCAGCAGCTCACGGGCAGGGGGGGATACGCAGTATTTT. It specifies CASSSRAGGDTQYF.

CDR3 sequence (DNA): TGTGCCAGCAATAGGGGGACCGGGGAGCTGTTTTTT. This gives the protein CASNRGTGELFF. The chain couples TRBV13 to TRBJ2-2; possible D gene TRBD1, 6 bases. The V gene's germline CDR1 is PRHDT and CDR2 FYEKMQ (reference sequence). The CDR3 has 12 residues. V was cut by 7 bases and J by 5 bases, with 8 bases left in between.

The chain joins TRBV7-9 to TRBJ2-1; D possibly uses TRBD1 or TRBD2 (5 bases each). V shed 1 base and J shed 0 bases, with 7 bases lying between them. CDR1 is SEHNR and CDR2 is FQNEAQ in the germline V gene (reference sequence). The CDR3 totals 15 residues. The CDR3 bases are TGTGCCAGCAGCTTAGAGGGGAGCTCCTACAATGAGCAGTTCTTC. Encoded protein: CASSLEGSSYNEQFF. The variable domain in full, with the rest retrieved from reference TRBV7-9 and TRBJ2-1, is DTGVSQNPRHKITKRGQNVTFRCDPISEHNRLYWYRQTLGQGPEFLTYFQNEAQLEKSRLLSDRFSAERPKGSFSTLEIQRTEQGDSAMYLCASSLEGSSYNEQFFGPGTRLTVL.

The CDR3 nucleotides read TGCAGCGTTGAGTTGGGCTCCTCCTACAATGAGCAGTTCTTC. Protein product: CSVELGSSYNEQFF. J is TRBJ2-1 and V is TRBV29-1; D gene unclear. The V end lost 3 bases, the J end lost 0 bases, and 9 bases lay between the germline ends. The CDR3 sequence is 14 residues long. CDR1 is SQVTM and CDR2 is ANQGSEA in the germline V gene.

This clone was seen a handful of times. The chain is built from TRBV27 and TRBJ2-7; no clear D gene. Trimming took off 5 bases at V and 1 base at J, with 15 bases between the two ends. The CDR3 loop spans 15 amino acids. Looked up from germline, CDR1 is MNHEY and CDR2 is SMNVEV (reference sequence). The DNA for the CDR3 is TGTGCCAGCAGTCTGGGGTTACCCCGGTCCTACGAGCAGTACTTC. Its protein product is CASSLGLPRSYEQYF.

The rearrangement uses TRBV7-9 and TRBJ1-1; TRBD1 matches 7 bases. The V gene end was trimmed by 1 base and the J gene end by 9 bases; junction bases not matched to a gene: 5. The CDR3 contains 13 residues. Germline V gene sequence: CDR1 SEHNR, CDR2 FQNEAQ (reference sequence). The chain's CDR3 is CASSLGTGLQAFF. DNA for the CDR3: TGTGCCAGCAGCTTAGGGACAGGACTACAAGCTTTCTTT.

CDR3 in DNA: TGCGCCAGCAGCTTGGCAACAGGGGGCGGGATCAACGAGCAGTACTTC. The encoded protein is CASSLATGGGINEQYF. The rearrangement links TRBV5-1 to TRBJ2-7, with TRBD1 matching 9 bases. V was pared by 0 bases and J by 5 bases, with 9 bases of the junction left unmatched. Germline CDR1 and CDR2: SGHRS and YFSETQ. The CDR3 covers 16 residues.

The V gene is TRBV27, the J gene TRBJ2-7; TRBD2 aligns across 8 bases. CDR3 length: 15 amino acids. V lost 6 bases to trimming and J lost 5 bases; unmatched junction nucleotides: 12. Germline lookup yields CDR1 MNHEY and CDR2 SMNVEV (reference sequence). CDR3 in amino acids: CASSTRSGSRDEQYF. The CDR3 nucleotides are TGTGCCAGCAGCACTAGAAGCGGGAGTCGGGACGAGCAGTACTTC.

The rearrangement links TRBV6-6 to TRBJ1-5, with D perhaps matching TRBD1 (6 bases). CDR1 is MNHNY and CDR2 is SVGAGI in the germline V gene (reference sequence). V gave up 5 bases and J gave up 5 bases, with 16 bases separating them. The length of the CDR3 is 15 residues. The CDR3 sequence is CASSGGQGIHQPQHF. Written as DNA, the CDR3 is TGTGCCAGCAGTGGGGGGCAGGGGATACATCAGCCCCAGCATTTT.

The chain combines TRBV7-2 with TRBJ2-7, with D possibly TRBD2 on 6 matching bases. The CDR3 is made up of 15 amino acids. Germline values: CDR1 SGHTA, CDR2 FQGNSA. V was pared by 2 bases and J by 0 bases, with 11 bases between. CDR3 loop: CASSLTRDSSYEQYF. CDR3 DNA sequence: TGTGCCAGCAGCTTAACCCGGGACTCCTCCTACGAGCAGTACTTC.

This rearrangement joins TRBV18 to TRBJ2-1; 15 bases agree with TRBD2. The CDR3 is 17 amino acids. J was trimmed by 4 bases and V by 0 bases; bases with no gene match: 1. Germline-derived CDR1 and CDR2 are KGHSH and LQKENI. CDR3: CASSPPGTSGGYNEQFF. The CDR3 DNA follows: TGTGCCAGCTCACCACCTGGGACTAGCGGGGGGTACAATGAGCAGTTCTTC.

CDR3 coding DNA: TGCAGCGTTGAGCAGGGGGGGATCGAGCAGTACTTC. As protein: CSVEQGGIEQYF. The rearrangement joins TRBV29-1 to TRBJ2-7; D is perhaps TRBD1 or TRBD2 (7 bases each). The CDR3 is 12 amino acids. Trimming stripped 3 bases from V and 6 bases from J, with 12 bases between. Looked up from germline, CDR1 is SQVTM and CDR2 is ANQGSEA.

The chain joins TRBV19 to TRBJ1-2; maybe TRBD1 (5 bases). Germline CDR1 is LNHDA and CDR2 is SQIVND (reference sequence). With 3 bases removed from V and 2 bases from J, the gap between germline ends came to 13 bases. The CDR3 consists of 15 residues. In DNA, the CDR3 is TGTGCCAGTAGTATCCCCGGTGGGGGAAACTATGGCTACACCTTC. Translated, it gives CASSIPGGGNYGYTF. Full variable domain (remainder filled in from reference TRBV19 and TRBJ1-2): DGGITQSPKYLFRKEGQNVTLSCEQNLNHDAMYWYRQDPGQGLRLIYYSQIVNDFQKGDIAEGYSVSREKKESFPLTVTSAQKNPTAFYLCASSIPGGGNYGYTFGSGTRLTVV.

The V gene is TRBV6-1, the J gene TRBJ1-5; the D gene is possibly TRBD1 (6 bases). CDR3 length equals 15 residues. The V end was cut by 4 bases, the J end by 5 bases, with 15 bases between. Germline V gene lookup returns CDR1 MNHNS and CDR2 SASEGT. Here the CDR3 DNA reads TGTGCCAGCAGTGGGGGGCAGGGGATACATCAGCCCCAGCATTTT. Protein: CASSGGQGIHQPQHF.

The V gene is TRBV6-1, the J gene TRBJ1-2; D remains unclear. Germline V gene sequence: CDR1 MNHNS, CDR2 SASEGT. Trimming took off 2 bases at V and 10 bases at J, with 23 bases between the two ends. The CDR3 extends over 16 amino acids. The CDR3 DNA sequence: TGTGCCAGCAGTGAATCAGGTGTTCCGGGGATGGACGACTACACCTTC. It encodes CASSESGVPGMDDYTF.

This clone was picked up a small number of times. The rearrangement links TRBV19 to TRBJ1-5; D not certain. The V gene lost 0 bases and the J gene lost 3 bases, with 6 bases spanning the gap. The CDR3 has 14 amino acids. CDR1 and CDR2 from the germline V gene are LNHDA and SQIVND (reference sequence). In DNA form, the CDR3 reads TGTGCCAGTAGTATAGATGCTTACAATCAGCCCCAGCATTTT. Translating it yields CASSIDAYNQPQHF.

The rearrangement uses TRBV6-6 and TRBJ2-1; D is undetermined. The V gene lost 3 bases and the J gene lost 7 bases, with 10 bases spanning the gap. The CDR3 length is 13 residues. Germline V gene sequence: CDR1 MNHNY, CDR2 SVGAGI (reference sequence). The CDR3 spells CASSYPLENEQFF. The CDR3, as DNA: TGTGCCAGCAGTTATCCACTCGAAAATGAGCAGTTCTTC.

This chain uses TRBV5-4 with TRBJ1-1; D not certain. This CDR3 is built from 14 residues. Between the trimmed V and J ends, which lost 0 bases and 0 bases, there was a span of 6 bases. Germline CDR1 and CDR2: SGHNT and YYREEE (reference sequence). The CDR3 reads CASSLETVNTEAFF. Written as DNA, the CDR3 is TGTGCCAGCAGCTTGGAGACGGTGAACACTGAAGCTTTCTTT.

V usage is TRBV13 and J usage is TRBJ2-1; 7 bases line up with TRBD2. CDR3 length: 20 residues. Per the germline V gene, CDR1 is PRHDT and CDR2 is FYEKMQ (reference sequence). V was pared by 3 bases and J by 5 bases, with 22 bases of the junction left unmatched. The CDR3 loop reads CASSFMRYATKAGSDNEQFF. CDR3 coding DNA: TGTGCCAGCAGCTTTATGCGTTACGCGACGAAAGCGGGATCGGACAATGAGCAGTTCTTC.

J is TRBJ2-1 and V is TRBV10-1; 13 positions match TRBD2. J gave up 0 bases and V 0 bases, and 8 bases lay outside the gene matches. The CDR3 sequence is 20 residues long. Per the germline V gene, CDR1 is WNHNN and CDR2 is SYGVQD (reference sequence). For the CDR3, the DNA is TGCGCCAGCAGTGAGTCGGGACTAGCGGGACATACCCGCTCCTACAATGAGCAGTTCTTC. It codes for CASSESGLAGHTRSYNEQFF.

The chain employs TRBV27 and TRBJ2-1; TRBD2 is a possible D gene (5 bases). The CDR3 is 15 amino acids. Germline values: CDR1 MNHEY, CDR2 SMNVEV (reference sequence). V dropped 2 bases and J dropped 4 bases, with 12 bases sitting between them. In DNA form, the CDR3 reads TGTGCCAGCAGTTTAGGGAGTTCTTTGTACAATGAGCAGTTCTTC. This codes for CASSLGSSLYNEQFF.

The chain employs TRBV19 and TRBJ2-2; D might be TRBD2 (5 bases). V was pared by 1 base and J by 1 base, with 10 bases between. There are 16 residues in the CDR3. Germline CDR1 is LNHDA and CDR2 is SQIVND (reference sequence). The CDR3 coding sequence is TGTGCCAGTAGTATAGGGACCCGGGGGAACACCGGGGAGCTGTTTTTT. It specifies CASSIGTRGNTGELFF.

This clone has just a few counts. V gene TRBV7-9 combines with J gene TRBJ1-4; 9 positions match TRBD1. From germline, CDR1 is SEHNR and CDR2 FQNEAQ (reference sequence). The CDR3 loop spans 15 amino acids. Germline trimming cut 6 bases from V and 8 bases from J; bases unmatched to any gene: 10. In DNA form, the CDR3 reads TGTGCCAGCAGGGAAAACAGGGGGCGCGAGGAAAAACTGTTTTTT. Translated, it gives CASRENRGREEKLFF.

The V call is TRBV2, the J call TRBJ1-2; no firm D call. The CDR3 sequence is 12 residues long. Trimming took off 2 bases at V and 4 bases at J, with 5 bases between the two ends. CDR1 is SNHLY, CDR2 FYNNEI, per germline. CDR3 nucleotide sequence: TGTGCCAGCAGTGAATGGGGCTATGGCTACACCTTC. Encoded protein: CASSEWGYGYTF.

This clone turned up a few times. V is TRBV19 and J is TRBJ2-1, with D perhaps matching TRBD2 (5 bases). V was pared by 6 bases and J by 0 bases, with 9 bases between. The CDR3 is 14 residues long. Germline assignment: CDR1 LNHDA and CDR2 SQIVND (reference sequence). CDR3 bases: TGTGCCAGTAGGGAGGTTCCCTCCTACAATGAGCAGTTCTTC. It encodes CASREVPSYNEQFF.

The chain couples TRBV6-6 to TRBJ2-7; a possible D gene is TRBD2 (5 bases). V was pared by 1 base and J by 2 bases, with 6 bases between. The CDR3 length is 13 residues. Germline values: CDR1 MNHNY, CDR2 SVGAGI (reference sequence). CDR3: CASSYFGAYEQYF. The CDR3 region has the DNA TGTGCCAGCAGTTACTTCGGGGCCTACGAGCAGTACTTC.

With regard to this clone: The junction departs from germline at one end; a sequencing error may be responsible. The chain employs TRBV7-7 and TRBJ2-1; 11 bases are a match to TRBD2. The germline V gene has CDR1 SSHAT and CDR2 FNYEAQ (reference sequence). This CDR3 region has 16 residues. The CDR3 DNA reads TGTGCTAGCAGCCTTTCCGGGACTAGCGGCTACAATGAGCAGTTCTTC. Encoded protein: CASSLSGTSGYNEQFF.

The chain has TRBV19 and TRBJ2-2; 7 bases are shared with TRBD1. The germline gives CDR1 LNHDA, CDR2 SQIVND (reference sequence). V trimming: 6 bases; J trimming: 5 bases; junction bases outside the gene matches: 3. The CDR3 covers 13 residues. The CDR3 coding sequence is TGTGCCAGTAGCAGGGGGTGGACCGGGGAGCTGTTTTTT. Its protein product is CASSRGWTGELFF.